This T cell receptor beta chain was sequenced during a study of T cell repertoires in cytomegalovirus infection. Study conclusions and caveats: Predominance within the ex vivo response was attributable to HLA-C-restricted CMV-specific TCR beta clonotypes.

This clonotype was detected a few times. The antigen remains unidentified. One entry per CDR3 protein, called by TCRdb with MiXCR from the reads. Of a few hundred thousand distinct CDR3 sequences listed, 40% are singletons. This clonotype was sampled from a human donor in good health (CMV status not recorded). Some clones in this sample may be carry-over from other donors' samples. The starting material was cultured PBMCs, obtained from culture after CMV antigen stimulation.

DNA for the CDR3: TGTGCCAGCAGTTCGGCAGGCGGGGGTAGGACCCAGTACTTC. This sequence encodes CASSSAGGGRTQYF. The chain is built from TRBV12-3 or TRBV12-4 and TRBJ2-5; TRBD2 aligns across 7 bases. The length of the CDR3 is 14 residues. V shed 4 bases, J shed 7 bases, and the junction held 9 bases outside the gene matches.